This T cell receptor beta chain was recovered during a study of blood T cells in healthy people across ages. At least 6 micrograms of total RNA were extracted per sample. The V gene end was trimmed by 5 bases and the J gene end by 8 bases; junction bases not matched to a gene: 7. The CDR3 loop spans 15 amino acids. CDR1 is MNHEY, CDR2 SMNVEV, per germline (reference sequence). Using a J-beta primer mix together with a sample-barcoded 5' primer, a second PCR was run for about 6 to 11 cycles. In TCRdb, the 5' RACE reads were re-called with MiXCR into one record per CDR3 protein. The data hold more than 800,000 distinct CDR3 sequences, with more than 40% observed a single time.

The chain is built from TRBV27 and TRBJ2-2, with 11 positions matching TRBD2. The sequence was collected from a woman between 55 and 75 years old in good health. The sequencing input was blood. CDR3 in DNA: TGTGCCAGCAGTCTAACTAGCGGGAGCGAAGGGGAGCTGTTTTTT. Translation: CASSLTSGSEGELFF.